This T cell receptor (beta chain) was retrieved from a study of T cells and Merkel cell carcinoma outcomes. Germline V gives CDR1 SGHAT, CDR2 FQNNGV. There are 16 residues in the CDR3. The V end lost 5 bases, the J end lost 1 base, and 16 bases lay between the germline ends. Libraries were prepared by immunoSEQ multiplex PCR; TCRdb keeps only in-frame clonotypes and omits some of them. The sample records under 20,000 clones, around 80% being singletons. This clonotype was sampled from a human donor with Merkel cell carcinoma. Sequenced: tumor tissue from Merkel cell carcinoma. This chain uses TRBV11-2 with TRBJ2-3; no reliable D call. The CDR3 protein is CASSPHGRRGTDTQYF. DNA for the CDR3: TGTGCCAGCAGCCCCCATGGCCGCAGAGGCACAGATACGCAGTATTTT.